These 32 T cell receptor beta chains share one sample of origin, sequenced in a study of cytomegalovirus exposure and HLA in healthy donors. PCR used 60 Vbeta primers and 13 Jbeta primers. Profiled with immunoSEQ multiplex PCR; TCRdb holds only in-frame clones, not every one. The sample holds under 95,000 clones, around 80% seen once. The sample taken for sequencing was PBMCs. The source is a male donor in good health and CMV-seronegative.

In its sample, this clone was seen once. The J gene is TRBJ1-2, the V gene TRBV9; D is unresolved. The CDR3 spans 12 residues. Trimming removed 0 bases at V and 8 bases at J, with 8 bases between. The germline V gene has CDR1 SGDLS and CDR2 YYNGEE. The CDR3 sequence is CASSVEAGGYTF. The DNA for the CDR3 is TGTGCCAGCAGCGTAGAAGCGGGAGGCTACACCTTC. Together with reference TRBV9 and TRBJ1-2, the CDR3 gives the full variable domain: DSGVTQTPKHLITATGQRVTLRCSPRSGDLSVYWYQQSLDQGLQFLIQYYNGEERAKGNILERFSAQQFPDLHSELNLSSLELGDSALYFCASSVEAGGYTFGSGTRLTVV.

The V gene is TRBV4-2, the J gene TRBJ2-3; TRBD2 might be the D (5 bases). CDR3 length: 17 amino acids. Looked up from germline, CDR1 is LGHNA and CDR2 is YNFKEQ. Trimming left V 0 bases short and J 2 bases short, with 15 bases between. The CDR3 DNA reads TGTGCCAGCAGCCAAGAGTCGTCTAGCACCTACACAGATACGCAGTATTTT. It codes for CASSQESSSTYTDTQYF.

This chain links TRBV9 with TRBJ1-1; 8 nucleotides align to TRBD1. Trimming removed 4 bases from V and 0 bases from J; junction bases left unmatched: 8. The CDR3 runs to 16 residues. The germline CDR1 and CDR2 sequences are SGDLS and YYNGEE. CDR3 region: CASSQNPTGVNTEAFF. CDR3 in DNA: TGTGCCAGCAGCCAAAACCCGACAGGGGTGAACACTGAAGCTTTCTTT.

J is TRBJ1-1 and V is TRBV4-2; possibly TRBD1 for D (5 bases). Per germline, CDR1 LGHNA and CDR2 YNFKEQ. The CDR3 is made up of 16 amino acids. V lost 0 bases and J lost 4, with 15 bases in between. This chain's CDR3 is CASSQDTGAGSTEAFF. In DNA, the CDR3 is TGTGCCAGCAGCCAAGATACGGGAGCAGGGAGCACTGAAGCTTTCTTT.

Turning to this clone: At one boundary the junction diverges from the germline segment, which might be a read error. This chain connects TRBV9 to TRBJ2-2; 7 bases map to TRBD2. The CDR3 sequence is 16 residues long. The germline V gene has CDR1 SGDLS and CDR2 YYNGEE. The CDR3 region is CASSVAGLTNSGELFF. CDR3 bases: TGTGCCAGCAGCGTAGCGGGACTAACTAACAGCGGGGAGCTGTTTTTT.

The chain is built from TRBV5-1 and TRBJ1-5; perhaps TRBD1 as D (6 bases). CDR1 is SGHRS and CDR2 is YFSETQ in the germline V gene. V lost 4 bases to trimming and J lost 1 base, with 12 bases between them. The CDR3 is made up of 15 amino acids. The CDR3 sequence: CASSQGQGSNQPQHF. CDR3 coding DNA: TGCGCCAGCAGCCAGGGGCAGGGAAGCAATCAGCCCCAGCATTTT. Supplemented by reference TRBV5-1 and TRBJ1-5, the full variable domain reads KAGVTQTPRYLIKTRGQQVTLSCSPISGHRSVSWYQQTPGQGLQFLFEYFSETQRNKGNFPGRFSGRQFSNSRSEMNVSTLELGDSALYLCASSQGQGSNQPQHFGDGTRLSIL.

The chain recombines TRBV7-6 with TRBJ1-3; 8 nucleotides align to TRBD1. CDR1 and CDR2 (germline): SGHVS, FNYEAQ. Trimming at V came to 4 bases and at J to 3 bases, leaving 8 bases not matched to a gene. The CDR3 totals 16 residues. The CDR3 nucleotides are TGTGCCAGCAGCTCATATCAGGGGGCCTTTGGAAACACCATATATTTT. Its translation is CASSSYQGAFGNTIYF.

The V gene is TRBV7-2, the J gene TRBJ2-2; the match to TRBD1 covers 12 bases. There are 16 residues in the CDR3. V dropped 6 bases and J dropped 9; count of bases not matched to a gene: 11. Germline-derived CDR1 and CDR2 are SGHTA and FQGNSA. The CDR3 region is CASRLDTGTGGRELFF. CDR3 nucleotides: TGTGCCAGCAGGCTTGATACCGGGACAGGGGGCCGGGAGCTGTTTTTT. Supplemented by reference TRBV7-2 and TRBJ2-2, the full variable domain reads GAGVSQSPSNKVTEKGKDVELRCDPISGHTALYWYRQSLGQGLEFLIYFQGNSAPDKSGLPSDRFSAERTGGSVSTLTIQRTQQEDSAVYLCASRLDTGTGGRELFFGEGSRLTVL.

CDR3 in DNA: TGTGCCAGCAGTTTAGATCGGACAGTATATCAGCCCCAGCATTTT. Protein product: CASSLDRTVYQPQHF. The rearrangement uses TRBV28 and TRBJ1-5, with D possibly matching TRBD1 (6 bases). The CDR3 consists of 15 residues. Trimming pared 2 bases from V and 5 bases from J, leaving 13 bases between. Looked up from germline, CDR1 is MDHEN and CDR2 is SYDVKM.

The rearrangement uses TRBV10-3 and TRBJ1-1, with 7 bases that match TRBD1. CDR3 length: 15 residues. Germline V lookup: CDR1 ENHRY, CDR2 SYGVKD. V shed 6 bases and J 0 bases; nucleotides not matched to a gene: 7. The CDR3 DNA follows: TGTGCCATCAGCCCACGGGGACAGATGAACACTGAAGCTTTCTTT. It encodes CAISPRGQMNTEAFF.

The CDR3 spells CASSAGLAGGPSYEQYF. For the CDR3, the DNA is TGTGCCAGCAGCGCCGGACTAGCGGGGGGACCATCCTACGAGCAGTACTTC. The chain recombines TRBV5-4 with TRBJ2-7; 14 positions agree with TRBD2. V was pared by 4 bases and J by 1 base, with 7 bases of the junction left unmatched. Germline V CDR1 and CDR2: SGHNT, YYREEE (reference sequence). This CDR3 has 17 residues.

V is TRBV6-6 and J is TRBJ2-1; the match to TRBD1 covers 8 bases. After removal of 6 bases from V and 6 bases from J, the junction contained 10 bases not matched to a gene. The CDR3 sequence is 15 residues long. Looked up from germline, CDR1 is MNHNY and CDR2 is SVGAGI (reference sequence). This CDR3 reads CASSDLSDRANEQFF. The CDR3 bases are TGTGCCAGCAGCGATCTTTCGGACAGGGCCAATGAGCAGTTCTTC.

This chain connects TRBV2 to TRBJ1-1; D might be TRBD1 (6 bases). Between the trimmed V and J ends, which lost 6 bases and 7 bases, there was a span of 12 bases. Germline V gene data show CDR1 as SNHLY and CDR2 as FYNNEI. The CDR3 totals 12 residues. CDR3 sequence (DNA): TGTGCCAGCAGACTAGGACAGATTGAAGCTTTCTTT. Translating gives CASRLGQIEAFF.

The chain has TRBV7-2 and TRBJ1-2; 8 nucleotides agree with TRBD1. With 3 bases clipped from V and 8 bases from J, the junction kept 8 bases outside the gene matches. The germline CDR1 and CDR2 sequences are SGHTA and FQGNSA. The CDR3 contains 14 residues. In DNA form, the CDR3 reads TGTGCCAGCAGCTTGGATCAGGGGGCGCAAGGCTACACCTTC. This sequence encodes CASSLDQGAQGYTF. Complete variable domain (other parts from reference TRBV7-2 and TRBJ1-2): GAGVSQSPSNKVTEKGKDVELRCDPISGHTALYWYRQSLGQGLEFLIYFQGNSAPDKSGLPSDRFSAERTGGSVSTLTIQRTQQEDSAVYLCASSLDQGAQGYTFGSGTRLTVV.

The V call is TRBV11-3, the J call TRBJ2-2, with 8 bases fitting TRBD1. This CDR3 contains 16 residues. CDR1 is SGHNT, CDR2 YENEEA, per germline. After removal of 5 bases from V and 5 bases from J, the junction contained 10 bases not matched to a gene. The CDR3 region has the DNA TGTGCCAGCAGCCCGACCGGGACAGGAAATACCGGGGAGCTGTTTTTT. Translation: CASSPTGTGNTGELFF. The full variable domain, in which reference TRBV11-3 and TRBJ2-2 provide the parts outside the CDR3, is EAGVVQSPRYKIIEKKQPVAFWCNPISGHNTLYWYLQNLGQGPELLIRYENEEAVDDSQLPKDRFSAERLKGVDSTLKIQPAELGDSAVYLCASSPTGTGNTGELFFGEGSRLTVL.

The gene calls are TRBV6-5 and TRBJ2-3; 9 bases match TRBD2. With V trimmed by 8 bases and J by 5 bases, 11 bases remained unmatched. The CDR3 sequence is 15 residues long. Germline V gives CDR1 MNHEY, CDR2 SVGAGI. CDR3 protein: CASATGGGAGDTQYF. CDR3 coding DNA: TGTGCCAGCGCCACCGGCGGGGGGGCAGGAGATACGCAGTATTTT.

The chain has TRBV7-3 and TRBJ2-1; 7 nucleotides align to TRBD2. J lost 6 bases, V lost 6 bases, and 5 bases had no gene match. CDR3 length: 13 residues. Germline V gene lookup returns CDR1 SGHTA and CDR2 FQGTGA. CDR3 amino acids: CASRPAGSNEQFF. CDR3 bases: TGTGCCAGCAGACCAGCGGGGTCCAATGAGCAGTTCTTC.

This chain links TRBV5-4 with TRBJ2-5; D remains ambiguous. V was cut by 4 bases and J by 2 bases, with 12 bases left in between. Germline V lookup: CDR1 SGHNT, CDR2 YYREEE (reference sequence). The CDR3 loop spans 14 amino acids. The CDR3 is CASSPPSAQETQYF. CDR3 DNA: TGTGCCAGCAGCCCGCCGAGTGCTCAAGAGACCCAGTACTTC.

This clone was detected only a few times. CDR3 loop: CASSPETGLGAEAFF. In DNA, the CDR3 is TGCGCCAGCAGCCCGGAGACAGGTCTCGGGGCTGAAGCTTTCTTT. This sequence joins TRBV5-1 and TRBJ1-1, with D possibly being TRBD1 (6 bases). The CDR3 has 15 residues. Germline CDR1 is SGHRS and CDR2 is YFSETQ. V shed 4 bases and J shed 6 bases, with 19 bases lying between them.

The rearrangement joins TRBV30 to TRBJ1-2, with 8 bases matching TRBD1. Germline values: CDR1 GTSNPN, CDR2 SVGIG (reference sequence). The trim removed 3 bases at V and 7 bases at J, leaving 13 bases unmatched. The CDR3 consists of 15 residues. In nucleotides, the CDR3 is TGTGCCTGGAGACCCCTGACAGGGGAGGTTGGTGGCTACACCTTC. Its translation is CAWRPLTGEVGGYTF.

The J gene is TRBJ2-1, the V gene TRBV7-2; 8 nucleotides agree with TRBD2. This CDR3 contains 15 residues. The V gene's germline CDR1 is SGHTA and CDR2 FQGNSA. The trim removed 1 base at V and 9 bases at J, leaving 8 bases unmatched. CDR3 nucleotides: TGTGCCAGCAGCTTAGTAAGCGGGGGTCACCGTGAGCAGTTCTTC. Translation gives CASSLVSGGHREQFF. Together with reference TRBV7-2 and TRBJ2-1, the CDR3 gives the full variable domain: GAGVSQSPSNKVTEKGKDVELRCDPISGHTALYWYRQSLGQGLEFLIYFQGNSAPDKSGLPSDRFSAERTGGSVSTLTIQRTQQEDSAVYLCASSLVSGGHREQFFGPGTRLTVL.

V usage is TRBV7-6 and J usage is TRBJ2-7; 14 positions agree with TRBD2. The trim removed 5 bases at V and 3 bases at J, leaving 9 bases unmatched. The CDR3 consists of 17 residues. The germline gives CDR1 SGHVS, CDR2 FNYEAQ. The CDR3 is CASSLGLAGGAYYEQYF. In DNA form, the CDR3 reads TGTGCCAGCAGCCTAGGACTAGCGGGAGGAGCTTACTACGAGCAGTACTTC. The whole variable domain, filled in from reference TRBV7-6 and TRBJ2-7, reads GAGVSQSPRYKVTKRGQDVALRCDPISGHVSLYWYRQALGQGPEFLTYFNYEAQQDKSGLPNDRFSAERPEGSISTLTIQRTEQRDSAMYRCASSLGLAGGAYYEQYFGPGTRLTVT.

In regard to this clone: The junction departs from germline at one end; a sequencing error may be responsible. The rearrangement uses TRBV6-1 and TRBJ1-2, with 8 nucleotides matching TRBD1. Germline assignment: CDR1 MNHNS and CDR2 SASEGT. The CDR3 is made up of 14 amino acids. The CDR3 region has the DNA TGTGCCAGCGGACAGGGCAATTGGGTCTATGGCTACCCCTTC. Translating gives CASGQGNWVYGYPF.

With regard to this clone: The junction does not match germline at one end; this may be a read error. The chain carries TRBV7-8 and TRBJ1-2, with 10 bases aligning to TRBD1. The CDR3 has 17 amino acids. Germline assignment: CDR1 SGHVS and CDR2 FQNEAQ. CDR3 sequence (DNA): TGTGCCAGCAGCATGGGACAGGGGACTATTCAAAACTATGGCTACCCCTTC. This sequence encodes CASSMGQGTIQNYGYPF.

The chain joins TRBV7-9 to TRBJ2-3; TRBD2 aligns across 10 bases. Germline CDR1 reads SEHNR; CDR2 reads FQNEAQ (reference sequence). This CDR3 is 16 amino acids long. With V trimmed by 4 bases and J by 0 bases, 4 bases remained unmatched. CDR3 DNA: TGTGCCAGCAGCTCGAGGACTAGCGGTAGCACAGATACGCAGTATTTT. Translated: CASSSRTSGSTDTQYF.

This clone appeared once. The chain uses TRBV2 and TRBJ2-7; the D gene is possibly TRBD1 (6 bases). The V end lost 6 bases, the J end lost 2 bases, and 11 bases lay between the germline ends. The CDR3 contains 13 residues. Per germline, CDR1 SNHLY and CDR2 FYNNEI. This chain's CDR3 is CASSGTRAYEQYF. In nucleotides, the CDR3 is TGTGCCAGCAGCGGGACAAGGGCCTACGAGCAGTACTTC. Full variable domain (remainder filled in from reference TRBV2 and TRBJ2-7): EPEVTQTPSHQVTQMGQEVILRCVPISNHLYFYWYRQILGQKVEFLVSFYNNEISEKSEIFDDQFSVERPDGSNFTLKIRSTKLEDSAMYFCASSGTRAYEQYFGPGTRLTVT.

This clone was observed a few times. V and J are TRBV28 and TRBJ2-7; D may be TRBD2 (6 bases). Trimming stripped 7 bases from V and 1 base from J, with 14 bases between. Germline V gene sequence: CDR1 MDHEN, CDR2 SYDVKM. The CDR3 contains 14 residues. The CDR3 here is CASNVAGYSYEQYF. The CDR3, as DNA: TGTGCCAGCAATGTCGCGGGATATTCCTACGAGCAGTACTTC.

The chain uses TRBV6-4 and TRBJ2-3; perhaps TRBD1 as D (6 bases). Trimming stripped 4 bases from V and 2 bases from J, with 13 bases between. The CDR3 spans 15 residues. The germline gives CDR1 MRHNA, CDR2 SNTAGT. The DNA for the CDR3 is TGTGCCAGCAGTGGGACCAGGGGCCCCACAGATACGCAGTATTTT. As protein: CASSGTRGPTDTQYF.

The V call is TRBV7-2, the J call TRBJ1-5; possibly TRBD1 for D (5 bases). V was pared by 5 bases and J by 5 bases, with 13 bases between. The CDR3 is 14 residues long. Germline V gene data show CDR1 as SGHTA and CDR2 as FQGNSA. In nucleotides, the CDR3 is TGTGCCAGCAGCGTGGACACGGCTTATCAGCCCCAGCATTTT. This sequence encodes CASSVDTAYQPQHF.

This clone was counted a few times. The chain is built from TRBV7-2 and TRBJ2-2; D gene ambiguous. The V and J ends lost 1 base and 3 bases respectively, with 6 bases between them. The V gene's germline CDR1 is SGHTA and CDR2 FQGNSA. This CDR3 spans 14 amino acids. Here the CDR3 reads CASSLVVDTGELFF. The CDR3 DNA reads as TGTGCCAGCAGCTTAGTAGTAGACACCGGGGAGCTGTTTTTT.

The rearrangement links TRBV30 to TRBJ1-3; 10 nucleotides agree with TRBD1. This CDR3 region has 17 residues. CDR1 is GTSNPN, CDR2 SVGIG, per germline (reference sequence). V trimming: 4 bases; J trimming: 14 bases; junction bases outside the gene matches: 23. This CDR3 reads CAWIPRQGANADGRVYF. The CDR3 nucleotides are TGTGCCTGGATCCCAAGACAGGGGGCGAACGCGGACGGTCGGGTATATTTT.

The DNA for the CDR3 is TGTGCCAGCACCCCAGGATCAACTAATGAAAAACTGTTTTTT. Translation: CASTPGSTNEKLFF. This chain links TRBV6-5 with TRBJ1-4; the D is unclear. CDR3 size: 14 residues. CDR1 MNHEY and CDR2 SVGAGI come from the germline V gene. Between the trimmed V and J ends, which lost 7 bases and 0 bases, there was a span of 9 bases.